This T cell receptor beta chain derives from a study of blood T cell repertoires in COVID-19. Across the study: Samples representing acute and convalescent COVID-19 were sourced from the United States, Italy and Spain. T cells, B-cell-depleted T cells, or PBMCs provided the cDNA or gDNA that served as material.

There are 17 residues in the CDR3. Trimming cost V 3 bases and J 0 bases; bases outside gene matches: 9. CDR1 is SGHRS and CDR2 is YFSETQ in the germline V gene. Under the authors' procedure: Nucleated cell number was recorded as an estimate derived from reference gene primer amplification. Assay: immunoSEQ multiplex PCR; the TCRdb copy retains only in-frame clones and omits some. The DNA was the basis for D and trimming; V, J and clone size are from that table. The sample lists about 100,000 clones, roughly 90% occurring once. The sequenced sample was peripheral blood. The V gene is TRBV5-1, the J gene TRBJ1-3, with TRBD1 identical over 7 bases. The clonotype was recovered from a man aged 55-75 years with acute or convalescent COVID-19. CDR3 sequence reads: CASSSTGQTFSGNTIYF. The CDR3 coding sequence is TGCGCCAGCAGCTCCACGGGACAGACCTTCTCTGGAAACACCATATATTTT.